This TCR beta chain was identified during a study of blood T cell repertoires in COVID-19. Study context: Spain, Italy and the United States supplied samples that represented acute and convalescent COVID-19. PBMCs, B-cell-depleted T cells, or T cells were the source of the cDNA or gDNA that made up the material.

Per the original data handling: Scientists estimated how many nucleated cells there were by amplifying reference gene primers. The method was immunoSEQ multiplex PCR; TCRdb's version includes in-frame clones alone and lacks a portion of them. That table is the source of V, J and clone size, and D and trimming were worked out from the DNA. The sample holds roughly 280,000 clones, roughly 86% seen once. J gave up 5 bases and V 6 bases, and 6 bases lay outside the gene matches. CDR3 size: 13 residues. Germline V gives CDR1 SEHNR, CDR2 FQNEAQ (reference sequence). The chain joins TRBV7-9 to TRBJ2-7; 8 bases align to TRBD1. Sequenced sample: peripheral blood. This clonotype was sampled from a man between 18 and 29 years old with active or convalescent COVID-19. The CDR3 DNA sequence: TGTGCCAGCAGTCCTGACAGGGGAAACGAGCAGTACTTC. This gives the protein CASSPDRGNEQYF.